The 26 T cell receptor beta chains below come from one sample, sequenced in a study of T cell changes during pregnancy in multiple sclerosis (dated by TCRdb to the late 2010s). The library was generated by the immunoSEQ multiplex PCR assay. This immuneACCESS table, as held by TCRdb, lists in-frame sequences with V and J called but not all clones. Of the missing ones, under half trace to an unresolved V gene in checked studies; the others have no known cause. The sample has about 64,000 clones on record, 80% to 95% of them singletons. The top ten constitute roughly 1.5% of the sample. Source: peripheral blood, taken in the second trimester of pregnancy. All receptors come from a female donor with multiple sclerosis, enrolled in a pregnancy study.

The chain uses TRBV6-1 and TRBJ2-3, with unresolved D. The V end was cut by 4 bases, the J end by 1 base, with 12 bases between. The CDR3 contains 15 residues. Germline values: CDR1 MNHNS, CDR2 SASEGT. DNA of the CDR3: TGTGCCAGCAGTGGGTTTCTAGGAGGCACAGATACGCAGTATTTT. Translating gives CASSGFLGGTDTQYF.

This clone was seen a few times. The rearrangement links TRBV5-1 to TRBJ2-7, with TRBD1 as a possible D gene (5 bases). The V and J ends lost 4 bases and 3 bases respectively, with 17 bases between them. The CDR3 is 15 amino acids. CDR1 SGHRS and CDR2 YFSETQ come from the germline V gene. The CDR3 coding sequence is TGCGCCAGCAGCCTGGTCGCTGACAGAAACTACGAGCAGTACTTC. It encodes CASSLVADRNYEQYF.

J is TRBJ2-2 and V is TRBV7-3; TRBD1 matches at 10 bases. V gave up 7 bases and J gave up 4 bases; unmatched junction bases: 6. Germline-derived CDR1 and CDR2 are SGHTA and FQGTGA. This CDR3 contains 15 residues. The chain's CDR3 is CASTGTGVGTGELFF. DNA for the CDR3: TGTGCCAGCACCGGGACAGGGGTGGGCACCGGGGAGCTGTTTTTT.

This clone was found once. This chain connects TRBV19 to TRBJ1-2; D gene unclear. Trimming stripped 5 bases from V and 0 bases from J, with 10 bases between. This CDR3 is built from 14 residues. CDR1 LNHDA and CDR2 SQIVND come from the germline V gene (reference sequence). CDR3 sequence (DNA): TGTGCCAGTAGTTCCTTATTAGCTAACTATGGCTACACCTTC. This sequence encodes CASSSLLANYGYTF. Complete variable domain (other parts from reference TRBV19 and TRBJ1-2): DGGITQSPKYLFRKEGQNVTLSCEQNLNHDAMYWYRQDPGQGLRLIYYSQIVNDFQKGDIAEGYSVSREKKESFPLTVTSAQKNPTAFYLCASSSLLANYGYTFGSGTRLTVV.

The CDR3 DNA reads as TGTGCCAGCAGGGGGTGGCGGGAGGCAGATACGCAGTATTTT. This gives the protein CASRGWREADTQYF. V gene TRBV6-1 combines with J gene TRBJ2-3, with 8 positions matching TRBD2. Germline V gives CDR1 MNHNS, CDR2 SASEGT. V was pared by 6 bases and J by 4 bases, with 6 bases of the junction left unmatched. The CDR3 runs to 14 residues.

V usage is TRBV7-9 and J usage is TRBJ2-4; 9 bases line up with TRBD1. Germline CDR1 reads SEHNR; CDR2 reads FQNEAQ (reference sequence). The CDR3 has 19 amino acids. V dropped 4 bases and J dropped 7; count of bases not matched to a gene: 20. CDR3 amino acids: CASSSLKYTGTGRGNIQYF. The DNA of the CDR3 is TGTGCCAGCAGCTCCTTAAAATATACCGGGACAGGGCGCGGGAACATTCAGTACTTC.

The chain has TRBV5-6 and TRBJ1-5, with a weak D call TRBD1 (6 bases). V gave up 4 bases and J gave up 5 bases, with 13 bases separating them. The CDR3 covers 14 residues. Germline-derived CDR1 and CDR2 are SGHDT and YYEEEE. CDR3 amino acids: CASSPGQQHQPQHF. The CDR3 nucleotides read TGTGCCAGCAGCCCAGGACAGCAGCATCAGCCCCAGCATTTT.

CDR3 in amino acids: CASGKTRAGGSTGANVLTF. The DNA of the CDR3 is TGTGCTAGTGGGAAGACGAGGGCGGGCGGCTCTACTGGGGCCAACGTCCTGACTTTC. The chain carries TRBV12-5 and TRBJ2-6; D is perhaps TRBD2 (5 bases). This CDR3 is 19 amino acids long. V lost 6 bases and J lost 2, with 23 bases in between. The germline gives CDR1 LGHNT, CDR2 FRNRAP.

The rearrangement links TRBV7-3 to TRBJ2-2, with D perhaps TRBD1 (6 bases). This CDR3 is 15 amino acids long. Germline lookup yields CDR1 SGHTA and CDR2 FQGTGA. Deletions cut 5 bases from V and 0 bases from J, with 10 bases between. This CDR3 is CASSLQGPNTGELFF. The DNA of the CDR3 is TGTGCCAGCAGCCTACAGGGCCCGAACACCGGGGAGCTGTTTTTT.

This chain connects TRBV7-3 to TRBJ2-3; perhaps TRBD2 as D (7 bases). This CDR3 contains 16 residues. Germline assignment: CDR1 SGHTA and CDR2 FQGTGA. V lost 0 bases and J 1 base, leaving 11 bases between the germline ends. As DNA, the CDR3 is TGTGCCAGCAGCTTAACCGCGGGGGCCGGCACAGATACGCAGTATTTT. Translated, it gives CASSLTAGAGTDTQYF.

The chain uses TRBV11-3 and TRBJ2-1; the D gene is possibly TRBD1 (5 bases). V was clipped by 5 bases and J by 0 bases, with 14 bases between them. CDR1 and CDR2 (germline): SGHNT, YENEEA. The CDR3 loop spans 16 amino acids. The CDR3 coding sequence is TGTGCCAGCAGCCCAGGGCCAGTCTACTCCTACAATGAGCAGTTCTTC. This encodes CASSPGPVYSYNEQFF.

The chain employs TRBV5-4 and TRBJ2-1, with 9 nucleotides matching TRBD2. J lost 2 bases, V lost 0 bases, and 6 bases had no gene match. Per the germline V gene, CDR1 is SGHNT and CDR2 is YYREEE (reference sequence). This CDR3 is built from 17 residues. The CDR3 loop is CASSLGGSGSPYNEQFF. The CDR3 DNA sequence: TGTGCCAGCAGCTTGGGTGGTAGCGGGAGCCCCTACAATGAGCAGTTCTTC. Complete variable domain (other parts from reference TRBV5-4 and TRBJ2-1): ETGVTQSPTHLIKTRGQQVTLRCSSQSGHNTVSWYQQALGQGPQFIFQYYREEENGRGNFPPRFSGLQFPNYSSELNVNALELDDSALYLCASSLGGSGSPYNEQFFGPGTRLTVL.

The sample holds one count of this clone. The chain combines TRBV27 with TRBJ2-3; possibly TRBD2 for D (6 bases). Germline V gene sequence: CDR1 MNHEY, CDR2 SMNVEV (reference sequence). The V gene lost 3 bases and the J gene lost 8 bases, with 12 bases spanning the gap. The CDR3 covers 13 residues. The CDR3 region has the DNA TGTGCCAGCAGTTTCGCGGGGTTAGGTACGCAGTATTTT. As protein: CASSFAGLGTQYF.

This chain links TRBV15 with TRBJ2-1, with 11 bases matching TRBD2. Trimming took 2 bases from V and 9 from J; bases not matched to a gene: 9. The CDR3 is 16 residues long. The germline CDR1 and CDR2 sequences are LNHNV and YYDKDF (reference sequence). This CDR3 is CATSRYVAGGQGEQFF. In DNA, the CDR3 is TGTGCCACCAGCAGATATGTAGCGGGAGGGCAGGGTGAGCAGTTCTTC.

J is TRBJ2-1 and V is TRBV12-5; tentatively, D is TRBD1 (6 bases). Germline V lookup: CDR1 LGHNT, CDR2 FRNRAP. The CDR3 sequence is 15 residues long. V lost 7 bases to trimming and J lost 0 bases, with 13 bases between them. The CDR3 loop reads CASVPGVSSYNEQFF. In nucleotides, the CDR3 is TGTGCTAGTGTTCCAGGGGTTTCCTCCTACAATGAGCAGTTCTTC.

V usage is TRBV10-3 and J usage is TRBJ1-1; TRBD1 is a possible D gene (5 bases). The CDR3 runs 14 residues. Trimming stripped 2 bases from V and 4 bases from J, with 11 bases between. Per germline, CDR1 ENHRY and CDR2 SYGVKD. CDR3: CAISEGAGSTEAFF. DNA of the CDR3: TGTGCCATCAGTGAGGGGGCCGGCTCCACTGAAGCTTTCTTT.

V gene TRBV19 combines with J gene TRBJ1-1, with 7 bases identical to TRBD1. The CDR3 has 15 amino acids. The germline V gene encodes CDR1 LNHDA and CDR2 SQIVND (reference sequence). After removal of 6 bases from V and 1 base from J, the junction contained 8 bases not matched to a gene. The CDR3 coding sequence is TGTGCCAGTAGCCCCACAGACAGGGAGAACACTGAAGCTTTCTTT. Its translation is CASSPTDRENTEAFF.

V and J are TRBV28 and TRBJ1-3; no clear D gene. The ends were cut back, 5 bases at V and 0 bases at J, with 14 bases in the middle. The V gene's germline CDR1 is MDHEN and CDR2 SYDVKM. There are 16 residues in the CDR3. The CDR3 coding sequence is TGTGCCAGCAGTGCCTCTCAGAAAACCTCTGGAAACACCATATATTTT. Encoded protein: CASSASQKTSGNTIYF.

The chain joins TRBV2 to TRBJ2-7, with D perhaps matching TRBD1 (5 bases). The CDR3 covers 12 residues. V lost 4 bases and J 3 bases, leaving 7 bases between the germline ends. The germline gives CDR1 SNHLY, CDR2 FYNNEI. The CDR3 region is CASSVQDYEQYF. The CDR3 DNA is TGTGCCAGCAGTGTACAGGACTACGAGCAGTACTTC. Supplemented by reference TRBV2 and TRBJ2-7, the full variable domain reads EPEVTQTPSHQVTQMGQEVILRCVPISNHLYFYWYRQILGQKVEFLVSFYNNEISEKSEIFDDQFSVERPDGSNFTLKIRSTKLEDSAMYFCASSVQDYEQYFGPGTRLTVT.

The chain recombines TRBV19 with TRBJ1-5; TRBD1 matches 7 bases. CDR1 is LNHDA and CDR2 is SQIVND in the germline V gene (reference sequence). J gave up 4 bases and V 2 bases, and 2 bases lay outside the gene matches. This CDR3 comprises 14 residues. The CDR3 here is CASSIRDSNQPQHF. As DNA, the CDR3 is TGTGCCAGTAGTATAAGGGACAGTAATCAGCCCCAGCATTTT.

The chain combines TRBV6-4 with TRBJ2-2; 11 nucleotides agree with TRBD2. J gave up 5 bases and V 6 bases, and 5 bases lay outside the gene matches. Germline V gene data show CDR1 as MRHNA and CDR2 as SNTAGT. The CDR3 spans 15 residues. Here the CDR3 DNA reads TGTGCCAGCAGCAAACTAGCGGGAGATACCGGGGAGCTGTTTTTT. It encodes CASSKLAGDTGELFF.

V is TRBV4-3 and J is TRBJ2-7; 8 positions match TRBD1. Trimming removed 3 bases from V and 3 bases from J; junction bases left unmatched: 7. The CDR3 has 15 amino acids. The germline gives CDR1 LGHNA, CDR2 YSLEER. CDR3 nucleotide sequence: TGCGCCAGCAGCCAGGGTGTACAGGGGGGCTACGAGCAGTACTTC. Amino acids: CASSQGVQGGYEQYF.

This clone has more than one count but fewer than ten. CDR3 sequence (DNA): TGTGCCAGCACCCGGGGGAACAATGAGCAGTTCTTC. Translation gives CASTRGNNEQFF. The rearrangement joins TRBV11-2 to TRBJ2-1; maybe TRBD2 (6 bases). The CDR3 contains 12 residues. V lost 7 bases to trimming and J lost 5 bases, with 9 bases between them. Germline assignment: CDR1 SGHAT and CDR2 FQNNGV.

The chain employs TRBV29-1 and TRBJ2-5; 8 bases align to TRBD1. V trimming: 5 bases; J trimming: 5 bases; junction bases outside the gene matches: 7. The CDR3 has 13 amino acids. Germline lookup yields CDR1 SQVTM and CDR2 ANQGSEA. The DNA for the CDR3 is TGCAGCGTTCGCAATACAGGGGGGGAGACCCAGTACTTC. This translates into CSVRNTGGETQYF.

Written as DNA, the CDR3 is TGCAGCGTTGATGGAGGGGCCCCGGGACAGGGGGACACTGAAGCTTTCTTT. Its translation: CSVDGGAPGQGDTEAFF. The chain uses TRBV29-1 and TRBJ1-1; 11 positions match TRBD1. Germline CDR1 reads SQVTM; CDR2 reads ANQGSEA. The CDR3 length is 17 residues. After removal of 3 bases from V and 3 bases from J, the junction contained 12 bases not matched to a gene.

The rearrangement uses TRBV7-2 and TRBJ1-2; the match to TRBD1 covers 10 bases. The CDR3 totals 14 residues. Losses at the gene ends were 5 bases for V and 4 bases for J; bases not matched to a gene: 4. Germline assignment: CDR1 SGHTA and CDR2 FQGNSA. In nucleotides, the CDR3 is TGTGCCAGCAGCCTGGACAGGGGGACCTATGGCTACACCTTC. Its translation: CASSLDRGTYGYTF. Combining the CDR3 with reference TRBV7-2 and TRBJ1-2 gives the whole variable domain GAGVSQSPSNKVTEKGKDVELRCDPISGHTALYWYRQSLGQGLEFLIYFQGNSAPDKSGLPSDRFSAERTGGSVSTLTIQRTQQEDSAVYLCASSLDRGTYGYTFGSGTRLTVV.